The present entry profiles one T cell receptor beta chain with its context. Antigen specificity is unknown. Sequencing templates came from extracted RNA that was reverse transcribed into cDNA. Method: immunoSEQ multiplex PCR; TCRdb's copy keeps in-frame clones and lacks some. Here the sample spans fewer than 200,000 clones, 59% being singletons. This specimen belongs to a study of CD8+ T cells in alopecia areata. Overall study results and limits: Against the mouse data, patients shared TCRs less clearly, possibly for HLA reasons. Resident alphabeta T cells of normal skin are also sequenced in scalp samples.

PBMCs were stained for CD3, CD4 and CD8, and CD4+ and CD8+ T cells were sorted. Germline V gene sequence: CDR1 SEHNR, CDR2 FQNEAQ (reference sequence). CDR3 length: 15 amino acids. The V and J ends lost 5 bases and 5 bases, in that order; junction bases with no gene match: 11. The sample here was CD4+ T cells sorted from blood, taken at week 0. V is TRBV7-9 and J is TRBJ1-1, with 7 bases that match TRBD1. This clonotype was sampled from a human donor with alopecia areata. The CDR3 spells CASSEFGTAGTEAFF. DNA of the CDR3: TGTGCCAGCAGCGAATTTGGGACAGCCGGGACTGAAGCTTTCTTT.